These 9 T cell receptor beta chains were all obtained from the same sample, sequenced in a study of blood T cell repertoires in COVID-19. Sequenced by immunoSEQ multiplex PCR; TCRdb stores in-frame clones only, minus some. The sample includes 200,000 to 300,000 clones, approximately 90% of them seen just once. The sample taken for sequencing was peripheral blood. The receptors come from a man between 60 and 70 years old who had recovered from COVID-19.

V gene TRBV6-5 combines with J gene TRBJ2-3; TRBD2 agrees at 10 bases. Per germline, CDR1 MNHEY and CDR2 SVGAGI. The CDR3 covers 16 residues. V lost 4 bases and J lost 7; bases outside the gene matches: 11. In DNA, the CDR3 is TGTGCCAGCAGTTCGACCGGACTAGCGGCCTTATATACGCAGTATTTT. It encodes CASSSTGLAALYTQYF.

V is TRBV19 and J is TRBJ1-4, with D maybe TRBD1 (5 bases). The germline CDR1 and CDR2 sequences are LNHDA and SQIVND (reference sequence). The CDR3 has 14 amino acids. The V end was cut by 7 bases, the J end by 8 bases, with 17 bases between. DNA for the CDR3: TGTGCCAGTACCATTTTGGGAGGGGAAGAAAAACTGTTTTTT. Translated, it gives CASTILGGEEKLFF.

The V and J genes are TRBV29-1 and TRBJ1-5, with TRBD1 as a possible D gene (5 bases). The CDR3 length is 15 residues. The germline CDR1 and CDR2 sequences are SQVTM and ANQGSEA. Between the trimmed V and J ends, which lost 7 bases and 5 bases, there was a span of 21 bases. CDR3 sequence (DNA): TGCAGCGCGTGCCACCAGGGTATCGGATATCAGCCCCAGCATTTT. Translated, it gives CSACHQGIGYQPQHF.

The CDR3 DNA follows: TGTGCCAGCAGCTTACGGGCTAGCGGGGGGCCTTACAATGAGCAGTTCTTC. This gives the protein CASSLRASGGPYNEQFF. This chain links TRBV7-3 with TRBJ2-1; 11 positions agree with TRBD2. The V gene end was trimmed by 2 bases and the J gene end by 4 bases; junction bases not matched to a gene: 7. The CDR3 consists of 17 residues. The germline gives CDR1 SGHTA, CDR2 FQGTGA.

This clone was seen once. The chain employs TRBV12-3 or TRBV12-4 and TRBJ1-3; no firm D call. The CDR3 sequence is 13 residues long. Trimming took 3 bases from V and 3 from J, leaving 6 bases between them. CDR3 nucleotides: TGTGCCAGCAGTTTCGCAGATGGAAACACCATATATTTT. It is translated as CASSFADGNTIYF.

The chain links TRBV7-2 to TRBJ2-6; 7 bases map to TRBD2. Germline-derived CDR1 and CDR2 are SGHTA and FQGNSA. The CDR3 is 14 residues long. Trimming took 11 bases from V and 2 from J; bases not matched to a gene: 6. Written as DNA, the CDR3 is TGTGCCCCTGGGAGGGGCGCTGGGGCCAACGTCCTGACTTTC. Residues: CAPGRGAGANVLTF.

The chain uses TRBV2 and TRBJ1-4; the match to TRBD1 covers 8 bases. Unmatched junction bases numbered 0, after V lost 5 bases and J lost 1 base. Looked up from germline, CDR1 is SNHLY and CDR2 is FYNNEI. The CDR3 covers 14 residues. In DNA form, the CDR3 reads TGTGCCAGCAGTACAGGGGGAACTAATGAAAAACTGTTTTTT. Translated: CASSTGGTNEKLFF. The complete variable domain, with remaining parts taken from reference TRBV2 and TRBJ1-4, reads EPEVTQTPSHQVTQMGQEVILRCVPISNHLYFYWYRQILGQKVEFLVSFYNNEISEKSEIFDDQFSVERPDGSNFTLKIRSTKLEDSAMYFCASSTGGTNEKLFFGSGTQLSVL.

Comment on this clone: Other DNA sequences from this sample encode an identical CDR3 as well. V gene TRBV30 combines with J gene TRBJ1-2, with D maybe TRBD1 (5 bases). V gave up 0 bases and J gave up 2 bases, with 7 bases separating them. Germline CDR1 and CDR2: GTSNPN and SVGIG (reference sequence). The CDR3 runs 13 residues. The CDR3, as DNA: TGTGCCTGGAGTGTACGGGGGAACTATGGCTACACCTTC. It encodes CAWSVRGNYGYTF.

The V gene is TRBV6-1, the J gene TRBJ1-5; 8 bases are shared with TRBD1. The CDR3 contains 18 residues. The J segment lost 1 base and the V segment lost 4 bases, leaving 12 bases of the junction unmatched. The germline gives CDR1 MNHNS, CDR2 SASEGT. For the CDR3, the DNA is TGTGCCAGCAGTGTTGGGACAGGAGAGGTGTGGAGCAATCAGCCCCAGCATTTT. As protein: CASSVGTGEVWSNQPQHF.